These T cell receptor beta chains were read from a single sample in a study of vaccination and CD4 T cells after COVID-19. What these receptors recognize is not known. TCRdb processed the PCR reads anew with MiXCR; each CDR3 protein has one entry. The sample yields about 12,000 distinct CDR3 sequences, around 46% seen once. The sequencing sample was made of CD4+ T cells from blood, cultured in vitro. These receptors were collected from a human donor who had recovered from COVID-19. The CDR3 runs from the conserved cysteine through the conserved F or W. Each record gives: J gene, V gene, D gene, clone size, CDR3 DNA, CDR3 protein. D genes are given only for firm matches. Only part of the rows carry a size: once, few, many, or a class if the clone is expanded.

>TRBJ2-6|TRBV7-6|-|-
TGTGCCAGCAGCTTCGGCTCTGGGGCCAACGTCCTGACTTTC
CASSFGSGANVLTF
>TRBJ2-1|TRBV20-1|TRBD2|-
TGCAGCCTAAAAGCGGGAAATGAGCAGTTCTTC
CSLKAGNEQFF
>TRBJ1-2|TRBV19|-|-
TGTGCCAGTAGTTCAGACAGGAGAGATGGCTACACCTTC
CASSSDRRDGYTF
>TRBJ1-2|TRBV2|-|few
TGTGCCAGCAAGGGGCTCCCCGGGGCTCGCAGTGGGAACTATGGCTACACCTTC
CASKGLPGARSGNYGYTF
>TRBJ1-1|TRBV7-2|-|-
TGTGCCAGCAGACGACAACCGAACACTGAAGCTTTCTTT
CASRRQPNTEAFF
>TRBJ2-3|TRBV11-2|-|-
TGTGCCAGCAGCCCGCGACTGTATAGCGGCCACACAGATACGCAGTATTTT
CASSPRLYSGHTDTQYF
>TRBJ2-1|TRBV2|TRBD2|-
TGTGCCAGCAACAGTCCAGCGGGAGGGGAGAGGGAGCAGTTCTTC
CASNSPAGGEREQFF
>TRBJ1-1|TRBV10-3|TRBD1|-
TGTGCCATCAGTGTCGGGGGACAGGGGGCCGAAGGAGCTTTCTTT
CAISVGGQGAEGAFF
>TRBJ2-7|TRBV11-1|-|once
TGTGCCAGCTGCGGGGACGCCTACGAGCAGTACTTC
CASCGDAYEQYF
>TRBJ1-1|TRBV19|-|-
TGTGCCAGTAATTTTTGGAGCGGGGAGAACACTGAAGCTTTCTTT
CASNFWSGENTEAFF
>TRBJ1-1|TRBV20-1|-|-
TGCAGTGCTAGGGTCTGGGATCGGGCTGAAGCTTTCTTT
CSARVWDRAEAFF
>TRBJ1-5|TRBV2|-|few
TGTGCCAGCAGTCGTCAGGGGAATAGCAATCAGCCCCAGCATTTT
CASSRQGNSNQPQHF
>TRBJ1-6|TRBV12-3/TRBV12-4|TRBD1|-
TGTGCCAGCAGTTTCTCCCCGAGGACAGGGAGGGCTTCACCCCTCCACTTT
CASSFSPRTGRASPLHF
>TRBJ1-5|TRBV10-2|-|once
TGCGCCAGCAGTGACCCGGGAGGAAATCAGCCCCAGCATTTT
CASSDPGGNQPQHF
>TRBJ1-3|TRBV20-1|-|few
TGCAGTGCTAGTCGGGGCAGGGGTCCTGGAAACACCATATATTTT
CSASRGRGPGNTIYF
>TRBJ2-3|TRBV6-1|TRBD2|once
TGTGCCACCCGGGGGGGAAGCACAGATACGCAGTATTTT
CATRGGSTDTQYF
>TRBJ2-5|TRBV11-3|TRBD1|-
TGTGCCAGCAGCTTAGGACAGGGAGAGGGAGAGACCCAGTACTTC
CASSLGQGEGETQYF
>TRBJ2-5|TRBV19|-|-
TGTGCCAGTAGTCTTGTCAGCCAAGAGACCCAGTACTTC
CASSLVSQETQYF
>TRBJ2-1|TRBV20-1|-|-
TGCAGTGCTAACCCAGGTGGAGTGTCTGGCTACAATGAGCAGTTCTTC
CSANPGGVSGYNEQFF
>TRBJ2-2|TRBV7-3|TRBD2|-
TGTGCCAGCAGCTCGGCGGGAGGGCCCCACACCGGGGAGCTGTTTTTT
CASSSAGGPHTGELFF